Each of the 32 T cell receptor beta chains below was sequenced from the same sample in a study of blood T cells in healthy people across ages. The authors ran a second PCR of roughly 6 to 12 cycles using a sample-barcoded 5' primer and a J-beta primer mix. Each CDR3 protein gets one entry after TCRdb re-called the 5' RACE reads with MiXCR. Of approximately 830,000 distinct CDR3 sequences in the sample, approximately 59% are singletons; the top ten hold 25% to 35%. Sequences were obtained from blood. The receptors stem from a man aged 30 to 39 in good health.

This clonotype has a single count. This chain links TRBV6-6 with TRBJ1-1; TRBD1 might be the D (6 bases). V lost 10 bases, J lost 4 bases, and 16 bases lay in between. The CDR3 contains 13 residues. CDR1 MNHNY and CDR2 SVGAGI come from the germline V gene (reference sequence). CDR3 amino acids: CANIVKGGTEAFF. The DNA for the CDR3 is TGTGCCAACATCGTTAAGGGGGGCACTGAAGCTTTCTTT.

The chain couples TRBV12-3 or TRBV12-4 to TRBJ2-3; no definite D call. Trimming cost V 6 bases and J 0 bases, with 13 bases left between them. This CDR3 is 15 amino acids long. In nucleotides, the CDR3 is TGTGCCAGCAGCCCCTACAGAGCGAGCACAGATACGCAGTATTTT. Translated: CASSPYRASTDTQYF.

Here the CDR3 DNA reads TGTGCCAGCAGTTTGCTCCTAGCGGGGGGCTCCTACAATGAGCAGTTCTTC. This gives the protein CASSLLLAGGSYNEQFF. The chain recombines TRBV12-3 or TRBV12-4 with TRBJ2-1; TRBD2 matches at 11 bases. The CDR3 has 17 residues. V trimming: 3 bases; J trimming: 0 bases; junction bases outside the gene matches: 4.

The table lists this clonotype with a few counts. The gene calls are TRBV20-1 and TRBJ2-1; 8 bases align to TRBD2. Unmatched junction bases numbered 12, after V lost 3 bases and J lost 5 bases. The CDR3 is 16 residues long. Germline V lookup: CDR1 DFQATT, CDR2 SNEGSKA (reference sequence). This CDR3 is CSARPVMYSGNNEQFF. DNA of the CDR3: TGCAGTGCTAGGCCGGTTATGTATAGCGGGAACAATGAGCAGTTCTTC.

V usage is TRBV6-1 and J usage is TRBJ2-3; TRBD1 is a possible D gene (5 bases). The germline gives CDR1 MNHNS, CDR2 SASEGT. This CDR3 has 16 residues. The V end lost 3 bases, the J end lost 2 bases, and 15 bases lay between the germline ends. CDR3 DNA sequence: TGTGCCAGCAGTGAGACCGCCGACAGTTCCACAGATACGCAGTATTTT. Translating it yields CASSETADSSTDTQYF.

This clonotype was detected only a few times. This sequence joins TRBV3-1 and TRBJ1-5; D is unresolved. Trimming shortened V by 0 bases and J by 3 bases, and 9 bases separated the two germline ends. This CDR3 has 15 amino acids. Germline-derived CDR1 and CDR2 are LGHDT and YNNKEL (reference sequence). The DNA for the CDR3 is TGTGCCAGCAGCCAAGATTCCAGATCCAATCAGCCCCAGCATTTT. This gives the protein CASSQDSRSNQPQHF.

In this sample, this clonotype turned up once. This chain connects TRBV6-5 to TRBJ2-7; possible D gene TRBD1, 5 bases. CDR1 MNHEY and CDR2 SVGAGI come from the germline V gene. The germline V and J ends were trimmed by 4 bases and 0 bases, with 16 bases remaining between them. The CDR3 is made up of 16 amino acids. CDR3 protein: CASSSSDSLFSYEQYF. CDR3 nucleotides: TGTGCCAGCAGTTCCTCTGACAGCTTATTCTCCTACGAGCAGTACTTC.

The chain links TRBV4-2 to TRBJ2-7; TRBD2 aligns across 12 bases. The CDR3 is 15 residues long. Trimming at V came to 6 bases and at J to 1 base, leaving 4 bases not matched to a gene. The germline V gene encodes CDR1 LGHNA and CDR2 YNFKEQ. CDR3 in amino acids: CASREGLAGSYEQYF. CDR3 bases: TGTGCCAGCAGAGAAGGACTAGCGGGATCCTACGAGCAGTACTTC.

The rearrangement joins TRBV7-2 to TRBJ2-3; no firm D call. Trimming removed 1 base from V and 0 bases from J, with 11 bases in between. The germline CDR1 and CDR2 sequences are SGHTA and FQGNSA. The CDR3 spans 16 residues. The CDR3 sequence: CASSLEADPSTDTQYF. CDR3 sequence (DNA): TGTGCCAGCAGCTTAGAGGCGGATCCTAGCACAGATACGCAGTATTTT.

The rearrangement uses TRBV4-1 and TRBJ2-5; D unclear. Judging by the DNA end, TRBJ2-7 fits better; the J call may be wrong. The germline V gene has CDR1 MGHRA and CDR2 YSYEKL. This CDR3 spans 15 amino acids. The CDR3: CASSQGPMNSYEQYF. The DNA for the CDR3 is TGCGCCAGCAGCCAAGGACCAATGAACTCCTACGAGCAGTACTTC.

The chain recombines TRBV25-1 with TRBJ2-2, with D possibly being TRBD2 (5 bases). This CDR3 region has 17 residues. The germline V gene has CDR1 MGHDK and CDR2 SYGVNS. Trimming left V 5 bases short and J 4 bases short, with 20 bases between. The CDR3 region is CASSTPPRGPGTGELFF. CDR3 coding DNA: TGTGCCAGCAGTACTCCCCCCCGGGGTCCTGGCACCGGGGAGCTGTTTTTT.

The chain has TRBV7-2 and TRBJ1-1; 11 nucleotides line up with TRBD1. The CDR3 is 18 amino acids. The germline CDR1 and CDR2 sequences are SGHTA and FQGNSA. Losses at the gene ends were 1 base for V and 5 bases for J; bases not matched to a gene: 12. The CDR3 bases are TGTGCCAGCAGCTTAGTCCCCCCCCCCCGGGACAGGGGGACTGAAGCTTTCTTT. It is translated as CASSLVPPPRDRGTEAFF.

This clonotype turned up a few times. The chain uses TRBV7-2 and TRBJ2-3; TRBD1 might be the D (5 bases). Between the trimmed V and J ends, which lost 7 bases and 2 bases, there was a span of 13 bases. The length of the CDR3 is 14 residues. Germline loops: CDR1 SGHTA, CDR2 FQGNSA. The CDR3 loop reads CASTFQGITDTQYF. The CDR3 coding sequence is TGTGCCAGCACCTTCCAGGGCATCACAGATACGCAGTATTTT.

This chain uses TRBV7-2 with TRBJ2-5, with 10 bases aligning to TRBD1. The CDR3 extends over 15 amino acids. The J segment lost 4 bases and the V segment lost 1 base, leaving 3 bases of the junction unmatched. Germline CDR1 is SGHTA and CDR2 is FQGNSA. The CDR3 bases are TGTGCCAGCAGCTTAGGATGGACAGGGGGAGAGACCCAGTACTTC. The encoded protein is CASSLGWTGGETQYF.

V and J are TRBV10-3 and TRBJ1-4; TRBD1 matches at 7 bases. Looked up from germline, CDR1 is ENHRY and CDR2 is SYGVKD. The CDR3 totals 13 residues. V lost 5 bases to trimming and J lost 6 bases; unmatched junction nucleotides: 3. Written as DNA, the CDR3 is TGTGCCATCAGTCATACAGGGGATGAAAAACTGTTTTTT. Protein: CAISHTGDEKLFF.

The chain combines TRBV6-2 or TRBV6-3 with TRBJ2-7, with D possibly being TRBD2 (5 bases). CDR1 and CDR2 from the germline V gene are MNHEY and SVGEGT. Trimming left V 2 bases short and J 2 bases short, with 16 bases between. This CDR3 comprises 16 residues. In DNA, the CDR3 is TGTGCCAGCAGTTACCCGGACTCAGACCCTACCTACGAGCAGTACTTC. This translates into CASSYPDSDPTYEQYF.

This rearrangement joins TRBV9 to TRBJ2-1, with no clear D. Per germline, CDR1 SGDLS and CDR2 YYNGEE. The CDR3 sequence is 11 residues long. V lost 3 bases and J 5 bases, leaving 3 bases between the germline ends. This CDR3 reads CASSADNEQFF. CDR3 in DNA: TGTGCCAGCAGCGCTGACAATGAGCAGTTCTTC.

This rearrangement joins TRBV25-1 to TRBJ1-4; D uncertain. The CDR3 extends over 14 amino acids. Trimming left V 0 bases short and J 7 bases short, with 9 bases between. CDR1 MGHDK and CDR2 SYGVNS come from the germline V gene. This chain's CDR3 is CASSEYFGGEKLFF. The CDR3 DNA reads as TGTGCCAGCAGTGAATATTTTGGCGGTGAAAAACTGTTTTTT.

In its sample, this clonotype was seen once. The chain employs TRBV5-4 and TRBJ2-1; TRBD2 matches at 10 bases. Germline V gene lookup returns CDR1 SGHNT and CDR2 YYREEE (reference sequence). This CDR3 contains 16 residues. J lost 5 bases, V lost 4 bases, and 9 bases had no gene match. The CDR3, as DNA: TGTGCCAGCAGCCCGCCTCCACTAGCGGGGAACAATGAGCAGTTCTTC. Translation: CASSPPPLAGNNEQFF.

V is TRBV6-6 and J is TRBJ2-7; the D gene is possibly TRBD2 (5 bases). Per the germline V gene, CDR1 is MNHNY and CDR2 is SVGAGI (reference sequence). The CDR3 contains 15 residues. With 0 bases removed from V and 8 bases from J, the gap between germline ends came to 17 bases. DNA for the CDR3: TGTGCCAGCAGTTACTCGGCCCGAGGGCCCCACAAGCAGTACTTC. Its translation is CASSYSARGPHKQYF.

The sample holds a few counts of this clonotype. V is TRBV15 and J is TRBJ2-5, with D tentatively TRBD2 (5 bases). CDR3 length: 16 residues. The germline V gene encodes CDR1 LNHNV and CDR2 YYDKDF (reference sequence). Trimming took off 2 bases at V and 1 base at J, with 14 bases between the two ends. Here the CDR3 reads CATSRHGREGQETQYF. The CDR3 DNA is TGTGCCACCAGCAGACACGGACGAGAGGGCCAAGAGACCCAGTACTTC.

This clonotype was picked up a small number of times. The chain links TRBV10-3 to TRBJ2-5; D might be TRBD1 (6 bases). The CDR3 has 14 amino acids. In germline, CDR1 is ENHRY, CDR2 SYGVKD. Trimming pared 0 bases from V and 5 bases from J, leaving 10 bases between. The DNA for the CDR3 is TGTGCCATCAGTGAGTCCGGACAGTGGGAGACCCAGTACTTC. This gives the protein CAISESGQWETQYF.

This clonotype has only a few counts. DNA for the CDR3: TGTGCCATCAGTGAGTCCGGCGTAACCTACGAGCAGTACTTC. This gives the protein CAISESGVTYEQYF. The V gene is TRBV10-3, the J gene TRBJ2-7; D unresolved. The germline V and J ends were trimmed by 0 bases and 2 bases, with 8 bases remaining between them. This CDR3 has 14 residues. Germline V gives CDR1 ENHRY, CDR2 SYGVKD.

The chain links TRBV3-1 to TRBJ2-1, with 14 bases identical to TRBD2. Trimming took 4 bases from V and 9 from J; bases not matched to a gene: 17. Germline CDR1 is LGHDT and CDR2 is YNNKEL (reference sequence). This CDR3 has 19 residues. CDR3 in amino acids: CASSLKRTGTSGGFGEQFF. CDR3 coding DNA: TGTGCCAGCAGCCTAAAACGGACCGGGACTAGCGGGGGTTTCGGTGAGCAGTTCTTC.

The gene calls are TRBV20-1 and TRBJ2-5; D not resolved. Germline V gene data show CDR1 as DFQATT and CDR2 as SNEGSKA (reference sequence). The ends were cut back, 6 bases at V and 5 bases at J, with 10 bases in the middle. There are 11 residues in the CDR3. The CDR3 DNA reads TGCAGTGCCCCCGTTCCCGAGACCCAGTACTTC. Protein sequence: CSAPVPETQYF.

The rearrangement links TRBV27 to TRBJ2-7; 8 nucleotides line up with TRBD1. The germline V gene has CDR1 MNHEY and CDR2 SMNVEV (reference sequence). Losses at the gene ends were 8 bases for V and 4 bases for J; bases not matched to a gene: 10. This CDR3 has 14 residues. The CDR3 reads CASSPWGQEYEQYF. DNA of the CDR3: TGTGCCAGCTCCCCTTGGGGACAGGAATACGAGCAGTACTTC.

The rearrangement links TRBV28 to TRBJ2-1; 9 nucleotides match TRBD1. Per germline, CDR1 MDHEN and CDR2 SYDVKM. The CDR3 is 17 amino acids. Trimming at V came to 5 bases and at J to 2 bases, leaving 10 bases not matched to a gene. CDR3 sequence (DNA): TGTGCCAGCAGTCCCCCCTCCGGGACAGGGACCTACAATGAGCAGTTCTTC. Its translation is CASSPPSGTGTYNEQFF.

This clonotype turned up a few times. The chain is built from TRBV13 and TRBJ1-2; the match to TRBD1 covers 7 bases. J gave up 5 bases and V 4 bases, and 10 bases lay outside the gene matches. Germline CDR1 and CDR2: PRHDT and FYEKMQ (reference sequence). The CDR3 is 15 amino acids. CDR3 protein: CASSSRQGPGYGYTF. The CDR3 bases are TGTGCCAGCAGCTCACGACAGGGTCCGGGGTATGGCTACACCTTC.

The genes are TRBV7-9 and TRBJ1-5; D ambiguous. Germline V lookup: CDR1 SEHNR, CDR2 FQNEAQ (reference sequence). Trimming cost V 3 bases and J 9 bases, with 9 bases left between them. CDR3 size: 12 residues. CDR3 loop: CASSFGDWPQHF. Here the CDR3 DNA reads TGTGCCAGCAGCTTCGGGGATTGGCCCCAGCATTTT. Based on the CDR3 plus reference TRBV7-9 and TRBJ1-5, the full variable domain is DTGVSQNPRHKITKRGQNVTFRCDPISEHNRLYWYRQTLGQGPEFLTYFQNEAQLEKSRLLSDRFSAERPKGSFSTLEIQRTEQGDSAMYLCASSFGDWPQHFGDGTRLSIL.

This rearrangement joins TRBV12-3 or TRBV12-4 to TRBJ2-5; unclear D gene. The germline V and J ends were trimmed by 6 bases and 2 bases, with 13 bases remaining between them. This CDR3 is built from 14 residues. The CDR3 loop reads CASRPDVGQETQYF. The CDR3 DNA reads TGTGCCAGCAGGCCTGATGTGGGACAAGAGACCCAGTACTTC.

The chain carries TRBV29-1 and TRBJ1-4; D call uncertain. Per germline, CDR1 SQVTM and CDR2 ANQGSEA. V lost 7 bases and J lost 5, with 17 bases in between. This CDR3 comprises 14 residues. CDR3 in DNA: TGCAGCGCCATTGCCGGCCATGGCAATGAAAAACTGTTTTTT. Residues: CSAIAGHGNEKLFF.

This clonotype was seen more than once but under ten times. This chain connects TRBV27 to TRBJ2-5; D is ambiguous. Matching the DNA end better, TRBJ2-7 makes the J call doubtful. This CDR3 has 13 residues. Germline V gene lookup returns CDR1 MNHEY and CDR2 SMNVEV (reference sequence). The CDR3: CASAVHKLDEQYF. DNA of the CDR3: TGTGCCAGCGCTGTACATAAATTGGACGAGCAGTACTTC.